Sequencing of this TCR beta chain was carried out in a study of cytomegalovirus exposure and HLA in healthy donors. Study results and caveats: The study listed roughly 160 cytomegalovirus-associated TCR beta chains.

The PCR had 60 Vbeta and 13 Jbeta primers. Assay: immunoSEQ multiplex PCR; the TCRdb copy retains only in-frame clones and omits some. Altogether tens of thousands of clones are present, approximately 68% being singletons, with the ten largest covering 20% to 25%. Note on this clone: Its antigen is unidentified.

From germline, CDR1 is MNHEY and CDR2 SVGAGI. CDR3 length: 13 residues. Deletions cut 0 bases from V and 6 bases from J, with 6 bases between. The chain couples TRBV6-5 to TRBJ1-5; D is undetermined. The sequencing sample was made of PBMCs. This clonotype originated in a woman in her 50s in good health and CMV-seropositive. This chain's CDR3 is CASSYSFGQPQHF. DNA for the CDR3: TGTGCCAGCAGTTACTCCTTCGGTCAGCCCCAGCATTTT.